This TCR beta chain was obtained from a study of T-cell memory formation after mild COVID-19 (dated by TCRdb to the early 2020s). Some background on the complete study: TCR sequence clusters from the two donors were found to be largely donor specific. T-cell clones expanding and contracting after mild COVID-19 in a couple of donors were tracked by longitudinal TCRalpha and TCRbeta repertoire sequencing. Two young, previously healthy adult volunteers, one female and one male, were included in the cohort.

Note on this clonotype: This clone's antigen is unknown. Within one base of it there is no much larger clone, and no base qualities were kept.

Ficoll-Paque density gradient centrifugation was used to isolate PBMCs. General study outcomes and caveats: Only a couple of mild cases were covered in the study, and larger cohorts including severe cases with pre-infection samples were considered necessary. The detection of some responding clones in pre-infection memory suggests that pre-existing cross-reactive memory T cells joined the SARS-CoV-2 response. SARS-CoV-2 specificity of the second-wave clones peaking on day 37 was not confirmed. Contracting CD4+ clones turned up mainly in the CM and EM memory subsets, whereas EMRA was where CD8+ clones were enriched. From day 15 to 85, contracting clones showed balanced CD4/CD8 phenotypes, whereas a second wave of clones that expanded from day 15 to 37 leaned towards CD4+.

The germline ends are 17 bases apart after V is trimmed by 7 bases and J by 8 bases. From the cysteine up to the phenylalanine, the CDR3 has a length of 13 residues. This entry keeps only the CDR3 DNA: 39 bases, framed from base 1. As encoded in the germline V gene, CDR1 is MDHEN while CDR2 is SYDVKM. The sequencing machine was an Illumina NovaSeq 6000. TCRalpha and TCRbeta cDNA libraries were constructed by 5'RACE with constant-segment primers, with sample barcodes and unique molecular identifiers being introduced. RNA was extracted from every sample with Trizol reagent. Amplification of the libraries took two PCR steps, and the second step added a second sample barcode plus Illumina TruSeq adapters. The libraries were sequenced on an Illumina NovaSeq using 2 x 150 bp paired-end reads. In the paper's pipeline: The reads were demultiplexed and collapsed into UMI-guided consensus sequences using migec v1.2.7. Using mixcr v2.1.11, UMI consensuses were aligned to TRA and TRB V and J templates and then assembled into clonotypes. A clonotype was counted as expanded or contracted only if both edgeR and NoisET called the change significant, with noise models trained on biological replicates. For edgeR calls, the cutoffs were a false discovery rate-adjusted p below 0.01 and a log2 fold-change threshold of 1. As an exploratory analysis of dynamics, PCA with hierarchical clustering was applied to max-normalized trajectories of the 1000 most abundant clonotypes. Separately sequenced CD4+ and CD8+ repertoires were used to assign a CD4 or CD8 phenotype to each responding clone. In-frame beta chains were kept once TCRdb had trimmed the public reads at Q25 with fastp and called clones with MiXCR. Identical CDR3 protein sequences are pooled into one entry, listed with their most common genes and DNA. The V and J calls and clone size are TCRdb's, not the authors'. For this sample there are around 250,000 distinct CDR3 sequences; 8.5% to 9.5% appear just once. The ten largest clonotypes hold around a fifth of the sample.

This TCR derives from a man aged 18 to 29 who had mild COVID-19 (a few samples of this study predate the infection). The sample titles of this study are shuffled in the database, so cell type and time point are left out; the donor was told from shared clones. Sequences were obtained from PBMCs or a T cell subset sorted from them (not recorded which). The chain was built from TRBV28 and TRBJ1-2; possibly the D gene is TRBD1, per 5 matching bases. The DNA sequence is TGTGCCAGCAAAGTAGGGGCCTCTCGGGGCTACACCTTC. This codes for CASKVGASRGYTF.